The 16 T cell receptor beta chains below come from one sample, sequenced in a study of response to subunit inactivated influenza vaccine. A single record per CDR3 protein comes from TCRdb applying MiXCR to the RT-PCR reads. The profile shows 650,000 to 800,000 distinct CDR3 sequences, about a fifth of them singletons. The sequencing used PBMCs from blood, collected roughly 5 days after vaccination. These receptors were taken from a man aged 50 to 60 who received an inactivated influenza vaccine.

This clonotype was counted a few times. The gene calls are TRBV11-2 and TRBJ1-2; 7 bases match TRBD1. The junction had 9 bases not matched to a gene; V was cut back by 5 bases and J by 6 bases. The CDR3 sequence is 14 residues long. CDR1 and CDR2 (germline): SGHAT, FQNNGV. Here the CDR3 DNA reads TGTGCCAGCAGCCGACACCGGGACAGTAATGGCTACACCTTC. Protein: CASSRHRDSNGYTF.

There are a few counts of this clonotype. The chain has TRBV24-1 and TRBJ2-4, with D possibly matching TRBD2 (6 bases). Germline CDR1 and CDR2: KGHDR and SFDVKD. The CDR3 spans 17 residues. V lost 0 bases to trimming and J lost 2 bases, with 13 bases between them. The CDR3 loop is CATSDLRRESPKNIQYF. CDR3 coding DNA: TGTGCCACCAGTGATTTGCGTCGGGAGAGTCCCAAAAACATTCAGTACTTC.

This clonotype showed up just a few times. The V gene is TRBV6-5, the J gene TRBJ2-3; D is undetermined. The CDR3 runs 16 residues. V lost 0 bases, J lost 2 bases, and 12 bases lay in between. Germline values: CDR1 MNHEY, CDR2 SVGAGI. CDR3 amino acids: CASSYSGPRYTDTQYF. The CDR3 DNA is TGTGCCAGCAGTTACTCAGGACCTAGATACACAGATACGCAGTATTTT.

This sequence joins TRBV7-2 and TRBJ2-1; 8 nucleotides align to TRBD2. Germline-derived CDR1 and CDR2 are SGHTA and FQGNSA. The CDR3 loop spans 15 amino acids. The V gene end was trimmed by 4 bases and the J gene end by 1 base; junction bases not matched to a gene: 3. Here the CDR3 DNA reads TGTGCCAGCAGCTGGATAGCGGGGTCCTACAATGAGCAGTTCTTC. It yields the protein CASSWIAGSYNEQFF.

This clonotype appeared once. The chain has TRBV30 and TRBJ2-7; TRBD2 aligns across 10 bases. The CDR3 covers 13 residues. The germline V gene encodes CDR1 GTSNPN and CDR2 SVGIG (reference sequence). After removal of 4 bases from V and 4 bases from J, the junction contained 4 bases not matched to a gene. Here the CDR3 DNA reads TGTGCCTGGACCCTAGCGGGGGCTTACGAGCAGTACTTC. Protein: CAWTLAGAYEQYF.

V is TRBV15 and J is TRBJ2-7, with D possibly being TRBD2 (5 bases). V dropped 7 bases and J dropped 0 bases, with 10 bases sitting between them. The CDR3 sequence is 13 residues long. Germline CDR1 and CDR2: LNHNV and YYDKDF (reference sequence). The CDR3, as DNA: TGTGCCACCAAAAGAGGGAGCTCCTACGAGCAGTACTTC. It yields the protein CATKRGSSYEQYF.

There are a few counts of this clonotype. The V gene is TRBV7-2, the J gene TRBJ2-7, with D perhaps matching TRBD1 or TRBD2 (6 bases each). Germline lookup yields CDR1 SGHTA and CDR2 FQGNSA. The CDR3 consists of 17 residues. Trimming cost V 0 bases and J 4 bases, with 19 bases left between them. This CDR3 is CASSLAIFPGAGYEQYF. CDR3 nucleotide sequence: TGTGCCAGCAGCTTAGCGATTTTTCCAGGGGCGGGGTACGAGCAGTACTTC.

This clonotype was counted only a few times. V usage is TRBV6-1 and J usage is TRBJ1-3; maybe TRBD1 (5 bases). In germline, CDR1 is MNHNS, CDR2 SASEGT. Trimming pared 5 bases from V and 4 bases from J, leaving 12 bases between. The CDR3 sequence is 14 residues long. The CDR3 spells CASSTAGQGNTIYF. CDR3 bases: TGTGCCAGCAGTACAGCAGGGCAGGGAAACACCATATATTTT.

The chain has TRBV24-1 and TRBJ2-1; the match to TRBD2 covers 9 bases. V dropped 5 bases and J dropped 9; count of bases not matched to a gene: 7. The CDR3 length is 14 residues. Per the germline V gene, CDR1 is KGHDR and CDR2 is SFDVKD. CDR3 nucleotide sequence: TGTGCCACCAGTGTCGCGGGGGGGCTAGGTGAGCAGTTCTTC. Protein sequence: CATSVAGGLGEQFF.

The chain combines TRBV4-1 with TRBJ2-2; TRBD2 aligns across 7 bases. The germline V gene encodes CDR1 MGHRA and CDR2 YSYEKL. The CDR3 loop spans 17 amino acids. V lost 4 bases to trimming and J lost 5 bases; unmatched junction nucleotides: 13. CDR3 DNA sequence: TGCGCCAGCAGCCTGATTCGGTGGGCGGGGGTAACCGGGGAGCTGTTTTTT. Protein: CASSLIRWAGVTGELFF.

The gene calls are TRBV7-9 and TRBJ2-3; D gene unclear. In germline, CDR1 is SEHNR, CDR2 FQNEAQ (reference sequence). V was clipped by 5 bases and J by 2 bases, with 11 bases between them. This CDR3 comprises 14 residues. The CDR3 DNA sequence: TGTGCCAGCAGCCCCCTGGGTCCCACAGATACGCAGTATTTT. The encoded protein is CASSPLGPTDTQYF.

This clonotype was picked up a small number of times. V gene TRBV10-3 combines with J gene TRBJ1-4; the match to TRBD1 covers 9 bases. Germline CDR1 and CDR2: ENHRY and SYGVKD. The V gene end was trimmed by 4 bases and the J gene end by 7 bases; junction bases not matched to a gene: 7. This CDR3 spans 15 amino acids. The CDR3 coding sequence is TGTGCCATCAGTGTTTTAGGGACAGGGAGTGAAAAACTGTTTTTT. Translation gives CAISVLGTGSEKLFF.

In its sample, this clonotype was seen a few times. The chain links TRBV28 to TRBJ2-5, with 7 bases identical to TRBD1. The CDR3 spans 14 residues. Germline CDR1 reads MDHEN; CDR2 reads SYDVKM. The V segment lost 6 bases and the J segment 2 bases; nucleotides outside the gene matches: 6. The CDR3 DNA is TGTGCCAGCAGCAATGACAGGGAACAAGAGACCCAGTACTTC. Its protein is CASSNDREQETQYF.

The chain joins TRBV15 to TRBJ2-7, with D perhaps matching TRBD1 or TRBD2 (5 bases each). CDR1 is LNHNV and CDR2 is YYDKDF in the germline V gene (reference sequence). Trimming stripped 5 bases from V and 2 bases from J, with 16 bases between. The CDR3 is 15 amino acids. Written as DNA, the CDR3 is TGTGCCACCAGCGAGACCGGGACCACACCCTACGAGCAGTACTTC. Translated: CATSETGTTPYEQYF.

DNA of the CDR3: TGTGCCAGCAGTTTAGGGGACGTAGGCGCCTACGAGCAGTACTTC. Translating it yields CASSLGDVGAYEQYF. V is TRBV12-3 or TRBV12-4 and J is TRBJ2-7, with D perhaps being TRBD1 or TRBD2 (5 bases each). Trimming stripped 1 base from V and 2 bases from J, with 12 bases between. The CDR3 is 15 amino acids.

This clonotype was counted only a few times. The V call is TRBV7-6, the J call TRBJ1-1, with D unresolved. Trimming left V 4 bases short and J 4 bases short, with 13 bases between. CDR1 and CDR2 (germline): SGHVS, FNYEAQ. The CDR3 sequence is 14 residues long. The CDR3 spells CASSSYRRPTEAFF. CDR3 coding DNA: TGTGCCAGCAGCTCCTACAGAAGGCCCACTGAAGCTTTCTTT.